The clone carrying this TCR beta chain was seen a single time. This sample is part of a study of cytomegalovirus exposure and HLA in healthy donors. It was with 60 Vbeta and 13 Jbeta primers that the PCR ran. Using immunoSEQ multiplex PCR, the repertoire was profiled, and TCRdb retains in-frame clones only, with some absent. The table lists about 240,000 clones, around 76% of them singletons, with 5% to 6% in the top ten. Germline V CDR1 and CDR2: SGDLS, YYNGEE. The CDR3 spans 16 residues. Germline trimming cut 0 bases from V and 3 bases from J; bases unmatched to any gene: 7. Sequencing was carried out using PBMCs. J is TRBJ2-3 and V is TRBV9; 7 nucleotides match TRBD2. The clonotype was recovered from a woman aged 40-49 years in good health and CMV-seropositive. The DNA for the CDR3 is TGTGCCAGCAGCGTAGAGGGGCGGGAGTCTACAGATACGCAGTATTTT. It encodes CASSVEGRESTDTQYF. The full variable domain, rest sourced from reference TRBV9 and TRBJ2-3, is DSGVTQTPKHLITATGQRVTLRCSPRSGDLSVYWYQQSLDQGLQFLIQYYNGEERAKGNILERFSAQQFPDLHSELNLSSLELGDSALYFCASSVEGRESTDTQYFGPGTRLTVL.